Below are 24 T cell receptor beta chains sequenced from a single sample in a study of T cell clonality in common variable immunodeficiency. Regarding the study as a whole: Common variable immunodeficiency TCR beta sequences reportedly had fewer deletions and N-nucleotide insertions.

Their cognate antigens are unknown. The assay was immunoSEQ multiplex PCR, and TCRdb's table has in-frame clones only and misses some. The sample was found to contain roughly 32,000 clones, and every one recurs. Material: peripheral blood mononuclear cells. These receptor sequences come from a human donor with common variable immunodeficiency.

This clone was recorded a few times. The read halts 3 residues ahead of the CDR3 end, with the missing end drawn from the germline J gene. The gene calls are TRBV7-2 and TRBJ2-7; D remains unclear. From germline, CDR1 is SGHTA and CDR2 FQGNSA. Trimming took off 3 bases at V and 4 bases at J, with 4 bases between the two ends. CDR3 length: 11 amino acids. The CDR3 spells CASSFMYEQYF. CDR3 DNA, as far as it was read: TGTGCCAGCAGCTTTATGTACGAG.

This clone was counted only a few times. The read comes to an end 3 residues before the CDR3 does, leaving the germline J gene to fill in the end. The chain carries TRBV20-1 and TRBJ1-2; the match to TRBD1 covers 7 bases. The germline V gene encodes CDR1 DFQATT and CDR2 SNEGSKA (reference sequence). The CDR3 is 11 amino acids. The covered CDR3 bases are TGCAGTGCCCTTGACAGGGTAGGC. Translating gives CSALDRVG. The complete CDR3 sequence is CSALDRVGYTF.

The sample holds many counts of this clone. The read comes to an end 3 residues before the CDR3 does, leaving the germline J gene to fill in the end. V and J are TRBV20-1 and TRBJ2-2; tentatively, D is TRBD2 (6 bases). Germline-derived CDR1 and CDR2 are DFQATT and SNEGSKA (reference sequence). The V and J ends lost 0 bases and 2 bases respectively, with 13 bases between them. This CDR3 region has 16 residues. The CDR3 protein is CSARDPASANTGELFF. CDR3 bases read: TGCAGTGCTAGAGACCCGGCTAGCGCAAACACCGGGGAG.

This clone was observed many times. CDR3 protein: CASSLDETENTEAFF. Incomplete CDR3 DNA: TGTGCCAGCAGCTTGGATGAGACAGAGAACACTGAA. V usage is TRBV5-6 and J usage is TRBJ1-1; D possibly corresponds to TRBD1 (5 bases). The read terminates 3 residues before the CDR3 end, so the remaining end is supplied by the germline J gene. Germline CDR1 is SGHDT and CDR2 is YYEEEE. With 0 bases removed from V and 1 base from J, the gap between germline ends came to 10 bases. The CDR3 sequence is 15 residues long.

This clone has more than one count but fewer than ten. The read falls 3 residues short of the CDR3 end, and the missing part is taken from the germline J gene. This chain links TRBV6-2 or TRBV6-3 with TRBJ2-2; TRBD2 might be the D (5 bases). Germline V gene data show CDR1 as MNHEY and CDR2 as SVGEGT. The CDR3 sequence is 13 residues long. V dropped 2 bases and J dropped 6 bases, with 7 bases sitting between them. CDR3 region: CASSYGRAGELFF. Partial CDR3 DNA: TGTGCCAGCAGTTACGGGCGGGCCGGGGAG.

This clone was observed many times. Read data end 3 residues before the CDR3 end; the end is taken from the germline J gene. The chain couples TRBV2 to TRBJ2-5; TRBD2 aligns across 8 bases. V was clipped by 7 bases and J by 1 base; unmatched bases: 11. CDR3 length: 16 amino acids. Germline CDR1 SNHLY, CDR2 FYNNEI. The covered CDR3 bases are TGTGCCAGCATGAGGCCAGGACTAGCCTTCCAAGAGACC. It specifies CASMRPGLAFQET. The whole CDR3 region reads CASMRPGLAFQETQYF. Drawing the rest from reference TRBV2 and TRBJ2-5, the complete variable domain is EPEVTQTPSHQVTQMGQEVILRCVPISNHLYFYWYRQILGQKVEFLVSFYNNEISEKSEIFDDQFSVERPDGSNFTLKIRSTKLEDSAMYFCASMRPGLAFQETQYFGPGTRLLVL.

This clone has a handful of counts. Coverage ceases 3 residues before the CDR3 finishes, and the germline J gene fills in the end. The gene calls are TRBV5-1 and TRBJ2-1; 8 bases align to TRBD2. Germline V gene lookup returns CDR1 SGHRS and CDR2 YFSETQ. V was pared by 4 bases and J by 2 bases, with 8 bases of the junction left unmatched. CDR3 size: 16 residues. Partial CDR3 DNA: TGCGCCAGCAGCGGGGGGGTAGCGGGACCCTACAATGAG. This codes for CASSGGVAGPYNE. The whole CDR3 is CASSGGVAGPYNEQFF.

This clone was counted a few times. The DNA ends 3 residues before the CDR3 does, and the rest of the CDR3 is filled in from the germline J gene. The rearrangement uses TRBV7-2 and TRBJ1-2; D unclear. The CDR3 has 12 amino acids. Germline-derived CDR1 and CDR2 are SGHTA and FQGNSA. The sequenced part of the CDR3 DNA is TGTGCCAGCAGCTTAGGCAGGATGTAC. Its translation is CASSLGRMY. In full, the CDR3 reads CASSLGRMYYTF. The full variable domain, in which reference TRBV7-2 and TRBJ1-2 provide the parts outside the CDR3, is GAGVSQSPSNKVTEKGKDVELRCDPISGHTALYWYRQSLGQGLEFLIYFQGNSAPDKSGLPSDRFSAERTGGSVSTLTIQRTQQEDSAVYLCASSLGRMYYTFGSGTRLTVV.

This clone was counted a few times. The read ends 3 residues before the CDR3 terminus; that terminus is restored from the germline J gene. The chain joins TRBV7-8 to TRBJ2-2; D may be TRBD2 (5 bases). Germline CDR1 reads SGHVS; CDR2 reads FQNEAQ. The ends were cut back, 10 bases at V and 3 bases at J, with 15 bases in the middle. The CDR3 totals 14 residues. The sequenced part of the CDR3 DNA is TGTGCCAATCCCCACCCGGGGTACACCGGGGAG. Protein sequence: CANPHPGYTGE. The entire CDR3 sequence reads CANPHPGYTGELFF.

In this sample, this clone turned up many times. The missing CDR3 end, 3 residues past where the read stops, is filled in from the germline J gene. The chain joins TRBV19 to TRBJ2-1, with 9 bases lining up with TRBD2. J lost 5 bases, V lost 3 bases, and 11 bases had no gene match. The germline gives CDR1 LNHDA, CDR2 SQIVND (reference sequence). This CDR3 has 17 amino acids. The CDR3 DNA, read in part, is TGTGCCAGTAGTATCGGGCAAGGCGGGGGGGCGGACAATGAG. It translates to CASSIGQGGGADNE. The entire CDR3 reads CASSIGQGGGADNEQFF.

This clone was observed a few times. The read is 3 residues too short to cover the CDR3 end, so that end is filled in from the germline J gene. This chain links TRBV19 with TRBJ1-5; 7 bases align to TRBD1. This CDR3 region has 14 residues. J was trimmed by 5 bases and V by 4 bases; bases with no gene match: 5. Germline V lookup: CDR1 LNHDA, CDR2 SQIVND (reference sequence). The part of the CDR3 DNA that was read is TGTGCCAGTAGTAAAGGGACAGCTTATCAGCCC. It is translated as CASSKGTAYQP. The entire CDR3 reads CASSKGTAYQPQHF.

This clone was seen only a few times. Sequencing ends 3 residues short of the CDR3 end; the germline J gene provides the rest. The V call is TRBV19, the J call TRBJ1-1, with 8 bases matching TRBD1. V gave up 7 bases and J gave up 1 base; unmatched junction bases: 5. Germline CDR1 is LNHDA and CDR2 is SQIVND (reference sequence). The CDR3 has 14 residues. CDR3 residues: CASNPGQANTEAFF. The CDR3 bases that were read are TGTGCCAGTAACCCGGGACAGGCGAACACTGAA. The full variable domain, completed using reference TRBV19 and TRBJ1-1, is DGGITQSPKYLFRKEGQNVTLSCEQNLNHDAMYWYRQDPGQGLRLIYYSQIVNDFQKGDIAEGYSVSREKKESFPLTVTSAQKNPTAFYLCASNPGQANTEAFFGQGTRLTVV.

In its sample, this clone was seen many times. CDR3 amino acids: CASSKSRGYEQYF. The sequenced CDR3 bases are TGTGCCAGCAGCAAGTCCAGGGGGTACGAG. The V call is TRBV11-3, the J call TRBJ2-7; 7 bases are a match to TRBD1. The read halts 3 residues ahead of the CDR3 end, with the missing end drawn from the germline J gene. CDR1 and CDR2 (germline): SGHNT, YENEEA. With 5 bases clipped from V and 4 bases from J, the junction kept 5 bases outside the gene matches. CDR3 length equals 13 residues. The full variable domain, completed using reference TRBV11-3 and TRBJ2-7, is EAGVVQSPRYKIIEKKQPVAFWCNPISGHNTLYWYLQNLGQGPELLIRYENEEAVDDSQLPKDRFSAERLKGVDSTLKIQPAELGDSAVYLCASSKSRGYEQYFGPGTRLTVT.

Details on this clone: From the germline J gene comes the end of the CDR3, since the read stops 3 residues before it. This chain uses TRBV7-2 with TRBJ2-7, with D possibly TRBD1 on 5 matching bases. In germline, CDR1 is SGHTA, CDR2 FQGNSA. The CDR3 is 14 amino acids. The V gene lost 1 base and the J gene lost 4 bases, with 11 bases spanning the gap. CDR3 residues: CASSLGKGFYEQYF. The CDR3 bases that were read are TGTGCCAGCAGCTTAGGCAAGGGGTTTTACGAG.

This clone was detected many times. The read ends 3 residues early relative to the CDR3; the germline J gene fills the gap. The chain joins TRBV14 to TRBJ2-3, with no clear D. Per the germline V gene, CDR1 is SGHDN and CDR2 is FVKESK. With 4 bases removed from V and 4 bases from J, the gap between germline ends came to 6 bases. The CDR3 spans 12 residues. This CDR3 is CASSPHPDTQYF. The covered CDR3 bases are TGTGCCAGCAGCCCCCATCCAGATACG. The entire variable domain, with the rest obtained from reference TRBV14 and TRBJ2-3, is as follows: EAGVTQFPSHSVIEKGQTVTLRCDPISGHDNLYWYRRVMGKEIKFLLHFVKESKQDESGMPNNRFLAERTGGTYSTLKVQPAELEDSGVYFCASSPHPDTQYFGPGTRLTVL.

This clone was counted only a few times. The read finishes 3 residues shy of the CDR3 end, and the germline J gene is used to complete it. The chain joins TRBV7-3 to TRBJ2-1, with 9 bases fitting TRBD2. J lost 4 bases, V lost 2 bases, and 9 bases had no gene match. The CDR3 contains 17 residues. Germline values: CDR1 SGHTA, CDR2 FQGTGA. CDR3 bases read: TGTGCCAGCAGCTTATTTCCTAGCGGGACGGGTTACAATGAG. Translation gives CASSLFPSGTGYNE. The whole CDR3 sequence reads CASSLFPSGTGYNEQFF.

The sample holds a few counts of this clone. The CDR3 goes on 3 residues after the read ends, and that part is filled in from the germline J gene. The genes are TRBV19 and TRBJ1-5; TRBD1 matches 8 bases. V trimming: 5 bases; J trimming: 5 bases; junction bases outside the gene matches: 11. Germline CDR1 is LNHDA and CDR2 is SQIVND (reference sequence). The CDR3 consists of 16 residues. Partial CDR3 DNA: TGTGCCAGTAGTGGTCCCGGGACAGGCACCGATCAGCCC. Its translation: CASSGPGTGTDQP. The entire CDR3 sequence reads CASSGPGTGTDQPQHF.

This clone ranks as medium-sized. The CDR3 protein is CSARGWTGTEAFF. CDR3 DNA, as far as it was read: TGCAGTGCTAGAGGTTGGACAGGGACTGAA. The chain employs TRBV20-1 and TRBJ1-1, with 8 bases lining up with TRBD1. Sequencing ends 3 residues short of the CDR3 end; the germline J gene provides the rest. Trimming took 1 base from V and 5 from J; bases not matched to a gene: 3. The germline V gene has CDR1 DFQATT and CDR2 SNEGSKA (reference sequence). The length of the CDR3 is 13 residues.

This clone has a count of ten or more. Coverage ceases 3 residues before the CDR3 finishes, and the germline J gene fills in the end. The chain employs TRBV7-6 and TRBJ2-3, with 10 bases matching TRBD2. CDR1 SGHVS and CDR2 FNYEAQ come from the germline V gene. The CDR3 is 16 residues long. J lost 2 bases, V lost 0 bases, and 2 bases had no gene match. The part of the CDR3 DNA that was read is TGTGCCAGCAGCTTAGCTACTAGCGGGAACACAGATACG. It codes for CASSLATSGNTDT. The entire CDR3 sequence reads CASSLATSGNTDTQYF.

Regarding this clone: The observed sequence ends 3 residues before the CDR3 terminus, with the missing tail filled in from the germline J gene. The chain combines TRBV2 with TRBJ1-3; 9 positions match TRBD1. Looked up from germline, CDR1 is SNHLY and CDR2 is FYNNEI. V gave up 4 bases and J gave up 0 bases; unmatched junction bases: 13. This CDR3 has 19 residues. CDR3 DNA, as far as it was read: TGTGCCAGCAGTGTACAGGGGGCCTATAGTTCCCTCTCTGGAAACACC. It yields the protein CASSVQGAYSSLSGNT. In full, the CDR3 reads CASSVQGAYSSLSGNTIYF.

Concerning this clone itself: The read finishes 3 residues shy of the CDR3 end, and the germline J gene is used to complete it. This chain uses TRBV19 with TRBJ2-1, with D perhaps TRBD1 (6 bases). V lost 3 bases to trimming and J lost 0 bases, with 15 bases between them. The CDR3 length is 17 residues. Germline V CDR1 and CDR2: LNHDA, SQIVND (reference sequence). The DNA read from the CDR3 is TGTGCCAGTAGTATCCGCGGACAGAGGAGCTCCTACAATGAG. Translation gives CASSIRGQRSSYNE. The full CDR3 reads CASSIRGQRSSYNEQFF. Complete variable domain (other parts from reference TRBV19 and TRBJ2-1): DGGITQSPKYLFRKEGQNVTLSCEQNLNHDAMYWYRQDPGQGLRLIYYSQIVNDFQKGDIAEGYSVSREKKESFPLTVTSAQKNPTAFYLCASSIRGQRSSYNEQFFGPGTRLTVL.

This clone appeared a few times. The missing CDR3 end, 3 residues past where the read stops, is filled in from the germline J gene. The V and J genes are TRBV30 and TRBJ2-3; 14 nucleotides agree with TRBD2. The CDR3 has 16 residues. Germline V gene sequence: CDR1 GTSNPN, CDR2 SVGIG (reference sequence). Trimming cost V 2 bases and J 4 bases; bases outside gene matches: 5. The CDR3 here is CAWSFPGLAGADTQYF. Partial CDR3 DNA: TGTGCCTGGAGTTTCCCGGGACTAGCGGGGGCAGATACG.

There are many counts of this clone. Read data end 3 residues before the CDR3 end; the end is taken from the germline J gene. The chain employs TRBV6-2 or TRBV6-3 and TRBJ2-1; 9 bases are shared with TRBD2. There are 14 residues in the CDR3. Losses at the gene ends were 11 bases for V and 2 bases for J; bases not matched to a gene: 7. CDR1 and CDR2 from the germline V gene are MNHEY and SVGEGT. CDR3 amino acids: CAGEREAPYNEQFF. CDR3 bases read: TGTGCCGGGGAGCGGGAGGCACCCTACAATGAG.

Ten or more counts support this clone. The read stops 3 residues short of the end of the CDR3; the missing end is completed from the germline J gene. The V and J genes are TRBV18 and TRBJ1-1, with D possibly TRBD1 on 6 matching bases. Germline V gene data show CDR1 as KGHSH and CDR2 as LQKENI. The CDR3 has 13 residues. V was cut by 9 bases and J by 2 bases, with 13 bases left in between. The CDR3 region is CASRGGINTEAFF. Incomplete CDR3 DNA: TGTGCCAGTAGGGGGGGCATAAACACTGAA.